This T cell receptor (beta chain) emerged from a study of monozygotic twins with inflammatory bowel disease. Broader study findings: Clonotype overlap with others was lower in IBD patients than in healthy twins, a difference that was greatest with disease activity.

Collection yielded under 3 ml of blood per donor. The germline gives CDR1 SEHNR, CDR2 FQNEAQ (reference sequence). The CDR3 contains 15 residues. There were 3500 ng of total RNA used for each TCR library. Two nested PCRs, of roughly 17 and 9 cycles, processed TCRalpha and TCRbeta cDNA. TCRdb re-analyzed the 5' RACE reads; it lists each CDR3 protein once, without DNA. With more than 300,000 distinct CDR3 sequences in the sample, the ten largest clones hold around 2.6%. In the case of this clonotype: The antigen is undetermined.

The clonotype was recovered from a human donor with ulcerative colitis or Crohn's disease, or a healthy co-twin of an affected twin (not recorded which). The source material was blood. This chain uses TRBV7-9 with TRBJ2-3; the D call of TRBD2 rests on TCRdb alone, since no DNA is present to check it. CDR3 amino acids: CASSLRAQGSDTQYF.